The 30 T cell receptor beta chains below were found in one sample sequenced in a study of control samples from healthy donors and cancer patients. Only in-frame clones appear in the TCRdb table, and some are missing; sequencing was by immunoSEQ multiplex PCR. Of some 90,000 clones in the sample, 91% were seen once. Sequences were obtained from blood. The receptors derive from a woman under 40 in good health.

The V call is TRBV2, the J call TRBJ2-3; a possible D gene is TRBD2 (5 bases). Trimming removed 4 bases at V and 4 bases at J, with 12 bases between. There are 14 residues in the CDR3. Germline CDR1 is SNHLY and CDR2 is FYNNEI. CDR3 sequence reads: CASSVWERADTQYF. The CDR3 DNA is TGTGCCAGCAGTGTGTGGGAGAGGGCAGATACGCAGTATTTT.

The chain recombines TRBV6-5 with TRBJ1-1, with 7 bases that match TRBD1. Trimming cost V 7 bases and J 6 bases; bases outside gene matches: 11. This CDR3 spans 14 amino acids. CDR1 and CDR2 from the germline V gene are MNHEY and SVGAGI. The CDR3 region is CASNFDRAYAEAFF. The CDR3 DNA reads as TGTGCCAGCAACTTTGACAGGGCTTACGCTGAAGCTTTCTTT.

CDR3 amino acids: CATSRVANSFYGYTF. CDR3 nucleotides: TGTGCCACCAGCAGAGTAGCTAATTCCTTCTATGGCTACACCTTC. The chain joins TRBV15 to TRBJ1-2, with no clear D. The CDR3 has 15 amino acids. Germline lookup yields CDR1 LNHNV and CDR2 YYDKDF (reference sequence). V was pared by 1 base and J by 4 bases, with 13 bases between.

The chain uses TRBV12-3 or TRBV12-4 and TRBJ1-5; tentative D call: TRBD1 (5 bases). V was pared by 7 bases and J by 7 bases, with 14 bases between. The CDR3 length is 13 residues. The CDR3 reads CASKKGLRQPQHF. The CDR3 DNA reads TGTGCCAGCAAAAAGGGGTTGCGGCAGCCCCAGCATTTT.

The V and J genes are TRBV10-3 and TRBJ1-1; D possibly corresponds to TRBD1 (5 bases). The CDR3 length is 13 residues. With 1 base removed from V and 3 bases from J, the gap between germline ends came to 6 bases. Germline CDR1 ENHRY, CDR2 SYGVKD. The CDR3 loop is CAISEWGYTEAFF. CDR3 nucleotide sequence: TGTGCCATCAGTGAGTGGGGGTACACTGAAGCTTTCTTT.

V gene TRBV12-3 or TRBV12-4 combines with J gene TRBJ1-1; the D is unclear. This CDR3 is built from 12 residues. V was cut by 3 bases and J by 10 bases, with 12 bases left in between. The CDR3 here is CASSFETRGAFF. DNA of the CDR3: TGTGCCAGCAGTTTTGAAACTCGGGGAGCTTTCTTT.

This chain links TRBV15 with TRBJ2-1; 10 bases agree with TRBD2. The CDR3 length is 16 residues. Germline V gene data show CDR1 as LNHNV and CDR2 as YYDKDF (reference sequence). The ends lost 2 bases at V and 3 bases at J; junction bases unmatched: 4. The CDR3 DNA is TGTGCCACCAGCAGATTAGCGGGAGGTTTCTACAATGAGCAGTTCTTC. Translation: CATSRLAGGFYNEQFF.

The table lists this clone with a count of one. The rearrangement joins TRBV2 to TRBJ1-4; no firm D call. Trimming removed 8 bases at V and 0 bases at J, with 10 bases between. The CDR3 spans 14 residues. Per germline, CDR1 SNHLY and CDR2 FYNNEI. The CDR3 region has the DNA TGTGCCAGCGATCGCTCTGCAACTAATGAAAAACTGTTTTTT. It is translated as CASDRSATNEKLFF.

The CDR3: CASSLGRGNNEKLFF. CDR3 sequence (DNA): TGCGCCAGCAGCTTGGGCAGGGGAAATAATGAAAAACTGTTTTTT. This chain uses TRBV5-1 with TRBJ1-4; a possible D gene is TRBD1 (6 bases). The length of the CDR3 is 15 residues. With 0 bases removed from V and 4 bases from J, the gap between germline ends came to 10 bases. In germline, CDR1 is SGHRS, CDR2 YFSETQ.

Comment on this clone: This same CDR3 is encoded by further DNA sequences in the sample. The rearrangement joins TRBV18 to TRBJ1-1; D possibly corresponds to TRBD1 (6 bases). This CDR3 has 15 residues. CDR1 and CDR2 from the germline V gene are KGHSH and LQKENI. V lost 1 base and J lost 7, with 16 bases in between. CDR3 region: CASSPRRAQGDEAFF. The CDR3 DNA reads TGTGCCAGCTCACCACGTCGAGCACAGGGCGATGAAGCTTTCTTT.

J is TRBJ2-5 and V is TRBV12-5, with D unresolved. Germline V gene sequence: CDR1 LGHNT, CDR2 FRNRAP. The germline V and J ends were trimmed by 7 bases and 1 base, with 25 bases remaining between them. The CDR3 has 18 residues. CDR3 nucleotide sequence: TGTGCTAGTGCCCGTCGGGCGGTCCAAGCCTACCTCCAAGAGACCCAGTACTTC. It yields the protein CASARRAVQAYLQETQYF. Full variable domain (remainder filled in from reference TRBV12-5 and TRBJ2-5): DARVTQTPRHKVTEMGQEVTMRCQPILGHNTVFWYRQTMMQGLELLAYFRNRAPLDDSGMPKDRFSAEMPDATLATLKIQPSEPRDSAVYFCASARRAVQAYLQETQYFGPGTRLLVL.

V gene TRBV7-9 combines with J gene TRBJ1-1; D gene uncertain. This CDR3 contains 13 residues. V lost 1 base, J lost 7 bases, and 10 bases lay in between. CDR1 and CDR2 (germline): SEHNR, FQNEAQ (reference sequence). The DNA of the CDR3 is TGTGCCAGCAGCTTAGTAGGCCAGGATGAAGCTTTCTTT. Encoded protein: CASSLVGQDEAFF.

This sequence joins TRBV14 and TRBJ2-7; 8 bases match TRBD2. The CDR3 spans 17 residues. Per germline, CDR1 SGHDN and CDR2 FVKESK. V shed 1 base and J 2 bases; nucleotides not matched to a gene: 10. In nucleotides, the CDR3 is TGTGCCAGCAGCCAAGTCAAATCGGCGGGAGGCACCTACGAGCAGTACTTC. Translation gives CASSQVKSAGGTYEQYF.

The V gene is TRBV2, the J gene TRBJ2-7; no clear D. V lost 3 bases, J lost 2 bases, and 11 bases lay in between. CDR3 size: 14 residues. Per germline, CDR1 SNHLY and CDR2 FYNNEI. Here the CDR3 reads CASSDLNYPYEQYF. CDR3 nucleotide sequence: TGTGCCAGCAGTGATTTAAATTACCCCTACGAGCAGTACTTC.

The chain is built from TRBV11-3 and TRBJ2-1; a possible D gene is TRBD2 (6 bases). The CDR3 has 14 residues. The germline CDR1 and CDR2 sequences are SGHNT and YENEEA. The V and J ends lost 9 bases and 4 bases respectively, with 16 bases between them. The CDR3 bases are TGTGCCAGTCCGGGGGACTCTAGGTACAATGAGCAGTTCTTC. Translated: CASPGDSRYNEQFF.

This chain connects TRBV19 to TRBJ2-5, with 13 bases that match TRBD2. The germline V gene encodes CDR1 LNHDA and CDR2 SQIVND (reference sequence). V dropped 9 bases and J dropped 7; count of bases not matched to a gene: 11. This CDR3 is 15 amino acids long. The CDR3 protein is CASRLAGGPLGTQYF. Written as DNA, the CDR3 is TGTGCCAGCAGACTAGCGGGAGGCCCGTTAGGGACCCAGTACTTC.

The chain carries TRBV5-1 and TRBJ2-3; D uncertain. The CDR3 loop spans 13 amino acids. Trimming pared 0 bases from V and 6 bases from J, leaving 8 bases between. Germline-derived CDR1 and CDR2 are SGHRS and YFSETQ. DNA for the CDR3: TGCGCCAGCAGCTTGGATGCTGGGGATACGCAGTATTTT. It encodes CASSLDAGDTQYF.

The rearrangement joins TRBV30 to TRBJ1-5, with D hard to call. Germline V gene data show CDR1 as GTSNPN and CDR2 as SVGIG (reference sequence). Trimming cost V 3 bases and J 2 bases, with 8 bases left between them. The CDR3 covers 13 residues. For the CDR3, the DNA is TGTGCCTGGAGCGGGGTAGGCAATCAGCCCCAGCATTTT. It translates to CAWSGVGNQPQHF.

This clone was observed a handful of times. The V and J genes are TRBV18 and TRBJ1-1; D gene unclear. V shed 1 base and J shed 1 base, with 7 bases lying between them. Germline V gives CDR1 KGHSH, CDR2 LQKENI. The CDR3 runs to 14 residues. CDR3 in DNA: TGTGCCAGCTCACCACTGGGTGGGAACACTGAAGCTTTCTTT. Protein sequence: CASSPLGGNTEAFF.

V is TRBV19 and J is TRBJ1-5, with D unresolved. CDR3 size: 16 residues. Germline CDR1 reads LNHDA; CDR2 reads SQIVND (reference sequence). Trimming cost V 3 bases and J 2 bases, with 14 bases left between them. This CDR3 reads CASSMVVGWGNQPQHF. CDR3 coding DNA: TGTGCCAGTAGTATGGTGGTGGGCTGGGGCAATCAGCCCCAGCATTTT.

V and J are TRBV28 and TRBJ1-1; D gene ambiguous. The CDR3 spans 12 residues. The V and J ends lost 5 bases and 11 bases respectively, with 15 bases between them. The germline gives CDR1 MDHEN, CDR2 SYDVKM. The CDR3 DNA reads TGTGCCAGCAGTCTGCCCCGTATGGATGCTTTCTTT. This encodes CASSLPRMDAFF.

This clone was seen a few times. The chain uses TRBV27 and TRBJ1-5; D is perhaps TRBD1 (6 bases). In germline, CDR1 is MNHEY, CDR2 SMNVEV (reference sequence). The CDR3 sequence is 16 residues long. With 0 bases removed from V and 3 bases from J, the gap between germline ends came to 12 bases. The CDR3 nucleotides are TGTGCCAGCAGTTTATCCGGGACAACCCCCAATCAGCCCCAGCATTTT. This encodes CASSLSGTTPNQPQHF.

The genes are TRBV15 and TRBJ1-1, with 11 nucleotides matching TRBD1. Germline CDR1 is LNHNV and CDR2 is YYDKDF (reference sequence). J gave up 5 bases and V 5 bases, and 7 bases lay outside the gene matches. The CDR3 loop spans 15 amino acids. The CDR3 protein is CATSVPGQGGTEAFF. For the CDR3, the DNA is TGTGCCACCAGCGTTCCGGGACAGGGGGGGACTGAAGCTTTCTTT.

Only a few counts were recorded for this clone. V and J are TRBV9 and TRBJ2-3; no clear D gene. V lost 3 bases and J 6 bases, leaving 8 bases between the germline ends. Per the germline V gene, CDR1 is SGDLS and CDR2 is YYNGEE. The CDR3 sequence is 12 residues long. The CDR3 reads CASSAVGDTQYF. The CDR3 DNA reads TGTGCCAGCAGCGCCGTGGGGGATACGCAGTATTTT.

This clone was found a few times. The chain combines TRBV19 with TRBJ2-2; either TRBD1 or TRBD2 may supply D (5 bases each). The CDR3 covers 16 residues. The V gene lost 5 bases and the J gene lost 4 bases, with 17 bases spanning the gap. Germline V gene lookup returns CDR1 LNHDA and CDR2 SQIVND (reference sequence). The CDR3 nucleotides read TGTGCCAGTAGTGAGGGGAGTCGGGTCCGCACCGGGGAGCTGTTTTTT. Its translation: CASSEGSRVRTGELFF.

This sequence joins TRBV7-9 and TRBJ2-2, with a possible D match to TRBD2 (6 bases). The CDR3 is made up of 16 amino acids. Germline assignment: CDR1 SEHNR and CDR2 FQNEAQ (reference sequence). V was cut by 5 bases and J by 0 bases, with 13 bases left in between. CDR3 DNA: TGTGCCAGCAGCCCAGGAGGGTCGGCGAACACCGGGGAGCTGTTTTTT. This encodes CASSPGGSANTGELFF.

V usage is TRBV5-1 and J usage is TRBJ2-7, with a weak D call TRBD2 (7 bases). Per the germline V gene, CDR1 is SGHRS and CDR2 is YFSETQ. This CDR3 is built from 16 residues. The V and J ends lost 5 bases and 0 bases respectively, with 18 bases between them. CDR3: CASSPRGDISSYEQYF. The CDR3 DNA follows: TGCGCCAGCAGTCCTCGGGGGGACATTAGCTCCTACGAGCAGTACTTC.

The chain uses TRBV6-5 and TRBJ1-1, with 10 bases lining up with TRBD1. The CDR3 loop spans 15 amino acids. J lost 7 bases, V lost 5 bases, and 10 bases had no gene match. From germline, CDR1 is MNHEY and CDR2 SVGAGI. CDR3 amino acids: CASSPGQGYFGEAFF. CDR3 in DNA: TGTGCCAGCAGTCCGGGACAGGGGTATTTCGGTGAAGCTTTCTTT.

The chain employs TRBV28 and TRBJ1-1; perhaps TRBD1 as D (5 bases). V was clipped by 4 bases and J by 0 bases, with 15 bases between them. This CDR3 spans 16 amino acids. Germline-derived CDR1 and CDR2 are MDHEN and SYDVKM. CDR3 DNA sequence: TGTGCCAGCAGTTCGCCCTGGGGGTTAATGAACACTGAAGCTTTCTTT. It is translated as CASSSPWGLMNTEAFF.

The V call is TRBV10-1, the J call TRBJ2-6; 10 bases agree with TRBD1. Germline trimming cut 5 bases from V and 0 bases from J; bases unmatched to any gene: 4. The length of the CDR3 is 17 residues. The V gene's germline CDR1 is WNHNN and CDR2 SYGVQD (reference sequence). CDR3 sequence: CASSSGQGLSGANVLTF. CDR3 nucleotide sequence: TGCGCCAGCAGTTCGGGACAGGGGCTCTCTGGGGCCAACGTCCTGACTTTC.